The clone carrying this T cell receptor (beta chain) was recorded many times. Its matching antigen is unknown. The data derive from a study of T-cell reconstitution after alpha-beta-depleted transplantation in children. General observations from the study: Reportedly, roughly two months post-transplant, alpha-beta T cells arose from several hundred expanded graft clones. From newly produced T cells came most of the T-cell counts and diversity one year after transplant. In some patients, recipient T cells and intrathymic progenitors surviving conditioning explained high day-60 diversity.

The CDR3 has 15 residues. Per germline, CDR1 DFQATT and CDR2 SNEGSKA (reference sequence). Trimming cost V 3 bases and J 4 bases, with 16 bases left between them. TCRbeta library construction was performed incorporating unique molecular identifiers. TCRdb itself ran the PCR reads through MiXCR, one entry per CDR3 protein. The sample contains about 580,000 distinct CDR3 sequences, 23% of which appear only once. The receptor was derived from a boy less than two years old who had a stem cell transplant for acute myeloid leukemia, so the T cells may come from the graft donor. The chain carries TRBV20-1 and TRBJ1-3, with a possible D match to TRBD1 (6 bases). The source was PBMCs, mostly from graft donor cells, collected 360 days after TCRalphabeta/CD19-depleted stem cell transplant. CDR3: CSASPGADSGNTIYF. The CDR3 nucleotides read TGCAGTGCTAGTCCAGGGGCCGATAGCGGAAACACCATATATTTT.